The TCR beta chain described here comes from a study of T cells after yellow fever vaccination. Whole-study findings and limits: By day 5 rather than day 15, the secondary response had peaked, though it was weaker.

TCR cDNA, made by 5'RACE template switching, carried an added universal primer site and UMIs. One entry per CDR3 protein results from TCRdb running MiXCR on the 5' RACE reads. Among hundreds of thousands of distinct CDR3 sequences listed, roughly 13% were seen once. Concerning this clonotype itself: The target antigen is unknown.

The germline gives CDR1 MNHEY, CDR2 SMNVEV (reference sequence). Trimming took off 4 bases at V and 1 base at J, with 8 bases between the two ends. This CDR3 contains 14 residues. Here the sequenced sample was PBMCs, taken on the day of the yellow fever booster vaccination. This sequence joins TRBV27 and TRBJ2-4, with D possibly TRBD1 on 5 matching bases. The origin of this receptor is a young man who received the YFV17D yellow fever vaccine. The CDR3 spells CASSSGSAKNIQYF. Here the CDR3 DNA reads TGTGCCAGCAGTTCAGGGTCGGCCAAAAACATTCAGTACTTC.